The rows below give T cell receptor beta chains drawn from one sample of a study of cytomegalovirus exposure and HLA in healthy donors. Here immunoSEQ multiplex PCR was the method, and the copy in TCRdb shows in-frame clones only, minus some. This sample yields more than 100,000 clones, of which less than 90% are seen a single time; over 1.5% belongs to the top ten. The sample consisted of PBMCs. The receptors derive from a man aged 35 to 55 in good health and CMV-seronegative. Each CDR3 is given without its conserved first and last residue. Clone size appears in some rows only: once, few, many, or a class for an expanded clone.

CDR3 protein	V gene	J gene	clone size
SVRQRLNYGYT	TRBV29-1	TRBJ1-2	-
ASSPLGGSYNEQF	TRBV27	TRBJ2-1	-
SARGQAQY	TRBV20-1	TRBJ2-3	-
ASSLSVGNQPQH	TRBV28	TRBJ1-5	-
TIRTGTVNTGELF	TRBV28	TRBJ2-2	once
ATSRDPGRAVGYT	TRBV15	TRBJ1-2	-
ASSIDRSGTTDTQY	TRBV19	TRBJ2-3	-
ASSLAQRSYEQY	TRBV5-6	TRBJ2-7	-
ASSVQRGRGDLGYGYT	TRBV9	TRBJ1-2	-
ASSPDSYGYT	TRBV4-1	TRBJ1-2	-
ASSYSDRPYGYT	TRBV6-5	TRBJ1-2	-
ASSETGPRSSSPLH	TRBV6-6	TRBJ1-6	-
ASSQDQTGLSYEQY	TRBV4-1	TRBJ2-7	-
ASSLPGERANYGYT	TRBV19	TRBJ1-2	-
ASWRAGGLTDTQY	TRBV6-5	TRBJ2-3	once
ASSPEGTQY	TRBV7-2	TRBJ2-3	few
AWTRQGKTTNEKLF	TRBV30	TRBJ1-4	-
ASSLSGGSGSQAF	TRBV7-3	TRBJ1-1	-
ASSWGLAVNEQF	TRBV11-2	TRBJ2-1	few
AISERLTGSPDTQY	TRBV10-3	TRBJ2-3	few
SVELANTGELF	TRBV29-1	TRBJ2-2	-
ASSPTSGDTDTQY	TRBV18	TRBJ2-3	-
ASSYSGGGTDTQY	TRBV6-6	TRBJ2-3	-
ASSLLPAASGNTIY	TRBV5-1	TRBJ1-3	-
ASSTNRGRNTEAF	TRBV5-4	TRBJ1-1	-
ASSLARGLGEKLF	TRBV7-2	TRBJ1-4	-
ASSYLSGSPTDTQY	TRBV6-5	TRBJ2-3	-
ASSPDGGLRGDTEAF	TRBV11-2	TRBJ1-1	-